This TCR beta chain came from a study of cytomegalovirus exposure and HLA in healthy donors. Germline trimming cut 0 bases from V and 0 bases from J; bases unmatched to any gene: 5. The V gene's germline CDR1 is MNHEY and CDR2 SVGAGI. The CDR3 is 16 amino acids. 60 Vbeta and 13 Jbeta primers were used in PCR. Method: immunoSEQ multiplex PCR; TCRdb's copy keeps in-frame clones and lacks some. This sample has 99,000 or so clones, with 75% to 80% found just once. This clone was seen only once. Material for sequencing was PBMCs. This sequence joins TRBV6-5 and TRBJ2-7; 7 nucleotides match TRBD1. This sequence was found in a man in his sixties in good health and CMV-seropositive. The CDR3 bases are TGTGCCAGCAGTTACTCCCCGGGACAGAGCTCCTACGAGCAGTACTTC. Protein: CASSYSPGQSSYEQYF.